Listed below are T cell receptor beta chains from one sample, sequenced in a study of human T cells and chemical hapten exposure. TCRdb re-analysed the 5' RACE reads in MiXCR, keeping a single row per CDR3 protein. The sample contains some 78,000 distinct CDR3 sequences, 6% to 8.5% of which appear only once. Every receptor here comes from a male donor in good health. The CDR3 runs from the conserved cysteine through the conserved F or W. D genes are given only for firm matches. Only some rows state a clone size, as once, few, many or a class for expanded clones.

v_gene,j_gene,d_gene,abundance,CDR3nt,CDR3aa
TRBV20-1,TRBJ1-1,-,few,TGCAGTGCTAGAGGCGGAATTGTGAACACTGAAGCTTTCTTT,CSARGGIVNTEAFF
TRBV4-2,TRBJ1-5,-,many,TGTGCCAGCAGCCAAGATATGGCAGTCAATCAGCCCCAGCATTTT,CASSQDMAVNQPQHF
TRBV19,TRBJ2-2,TRBD2,-,TGTGCCAGTAGTATAGATCCACTAGCGGGAGGATACACCGGGGAGCTGTTTTTT,CASSIDPLAGGYTGELFF
TRBV7-2,TRBJ1-5,-,few,TGTGCCAGCAGCTTAAACGTCTTCTCGGAGGGCCATCAGCCCCAGCATTTT,CASSLNVFSEGHQPQHF
TRBV2,TRBJ1-5,-,few,TGTGCCAGCAGTGAGTGTGGGTGGTGCAATCAGCCCCAGCATTTT,CASSECGWCNQPQHF
TRBV19,TRBJ2-6,TRBD1,many,TGTGCCAGTCGATGGGACAGAACCATCTCTGGGGCCAACGTCCTGACTTTC,CASRWDRTISGANVLTF
TRBV20-1,TRBJ2-3,TRBD2,many,TGCAGTGCTAGCAGTCTAGCGGGAAGCACAGATACGCAGTATTTT,CSASSLAGSTDTQYF
TRBV20-1,TRBJ1-4,TRBD1,few,TGCAGTGCACGAGCGGACAGGGGGCCCGAAAAACTGTTTTTT,CSARADRGPEKLFF
TRBV27,TRBJ2-1,TRBD1,-,TGTGCCAGCAGTACAGGACAGGGCGCCTACAATGAGCAGTTCTTC,CASSTGQGAYNEQFF
TRBV29-1,TRBJ1-2,TRBD1,-,TGCAGCGTTGAAGTGGAAATGGACAGGGTTAGCTATGGCTACACCTTC,CSVEVEMDRVSYGYTF
TRBV6-5,TRBJ2-2,TRBD1,-,TGTGCCAGCAGAGACAGGGCGAACACCGGGGAGCTGTTTTTT,CASRDRANTGELFF